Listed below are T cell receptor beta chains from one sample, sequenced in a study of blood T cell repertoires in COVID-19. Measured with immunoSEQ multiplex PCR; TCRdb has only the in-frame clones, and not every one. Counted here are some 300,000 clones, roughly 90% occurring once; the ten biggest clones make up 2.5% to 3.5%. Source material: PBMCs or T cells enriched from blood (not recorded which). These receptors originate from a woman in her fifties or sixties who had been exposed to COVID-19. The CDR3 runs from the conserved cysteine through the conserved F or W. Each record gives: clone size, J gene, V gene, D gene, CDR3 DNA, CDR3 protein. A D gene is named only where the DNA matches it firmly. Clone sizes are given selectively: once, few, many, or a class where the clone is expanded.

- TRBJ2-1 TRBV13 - TGTGCCAGCAGCCGAGGGTTGAGCTCCTACAATGAGCAGTTCTTC CASSRGLSSYNEQFF
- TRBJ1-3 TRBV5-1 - TGCGCCAGCAGTCCAGAACCGGGAACCTCTGGAAACACCATATATTTT CASSPEPGTSGNTIYF
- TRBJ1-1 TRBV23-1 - TGCGCCAGCAGTCAATCCCAGGTAGGGGCGAACACTGAAGCTTTCTTT CASSQSQVGANTEAFF
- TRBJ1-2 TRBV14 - TGTGCCAGCAGCCAAGGTACAGGATTGTTGTACTATGGCTACACCTTC CASSQGTGLLYYGYTF
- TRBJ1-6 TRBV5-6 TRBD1 TGTGCCAGCAGCTTCGGACAGGGTCGCTATAATTCACCCCTCCACTTT CASSFGQGRYNSPLHF
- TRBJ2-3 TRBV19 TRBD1 TGTGCCAGCTCCCGACAGGGTCGGACAGATACGCAGTATTTT CASSRQGRTDTQYF
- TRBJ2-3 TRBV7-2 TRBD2 TGTGCCAGCAGCTGGGTAGCGGGGGGGACCACAGATACGCAGTATTTT CASSWVAGGTTDTQYF
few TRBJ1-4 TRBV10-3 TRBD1 TGTGCCACCAGGGAAAGGATGGGACAGGGACTTGAAAAACTGTTTTTT CATRERMGQGLEKLFF
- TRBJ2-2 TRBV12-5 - TGTGCTAGTGGTTTCTCCCCCATCAGGGCAGGGACCGGGGAGCTGTTTTTT CASGFSPIRAGTGELFF
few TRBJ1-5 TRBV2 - TGTGCCAGCAGTGAGAAAACGAGAGAACAGCCCCAGCATTTT CASSEKTREQPQHF
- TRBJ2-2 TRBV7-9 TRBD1 TGTGCCAGCAGCTTGGGACAGGGTGTCGGGGAGCTGTTTTTT CASSLGQGVGELFF
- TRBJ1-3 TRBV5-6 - TGTGCCAGCAGCTTAATCGGTGGGCAGACGCTCTGGGGAAACACCATATATTTT CASSLIGGQTLWGNTIYF
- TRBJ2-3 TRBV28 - TGTGCCAGCAGAGAACCGGGGGAGATTACGCAGTATTTT CASREPGEITQYF
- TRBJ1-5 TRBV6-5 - TGTGCCACCGCGTCCAGGGACATAGATCAGCCCCAGCATTTT CATASRDIDQPQHF
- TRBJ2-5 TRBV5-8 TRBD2 TGTGCCAGCAGCATTGGACTAGCGGGGGGACACCAAGAGACCCAGTACTTC CASSIGLAGGHQETQYF
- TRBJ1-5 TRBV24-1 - TGTGCCACCAGTGATTCCTACGCCGGTCCCCAGCATTTT CATSDSYAGPQHF
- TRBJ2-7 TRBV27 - TGTGCCAGCAGTCCGGGTAGCTCCTACGAGCAGTACTTC CASSPGSSYEQYF
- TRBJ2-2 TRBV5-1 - TGCGCCAGCAGCTCTACGACAGAGCGCGGCGGGGAGCTGTTTTTT CASSSTTERGGELFF
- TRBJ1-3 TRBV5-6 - TGTGCCAGCAGCTTGCTTCGGGGATCTGGAAACACCATATATTTT CASSLLRGSGNTIYF
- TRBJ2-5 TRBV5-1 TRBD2 TGCGCCAGCAGCTTCTATAGCGGGGGATCCCAAGAGACCCAGTACTTC CASSFYSGGSQETQYF
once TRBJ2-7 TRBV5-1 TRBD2 TGCGCCAGCAGCCGCGGGGGGACCACCTACGAGCAGTACTTC CASSRGGTTYEQYF
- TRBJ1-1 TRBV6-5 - TGTGCCAGCAGTTATACGGGGGTGGGGAACACTGAAGCTTTCTTT CASSYTGVGNTEAFF
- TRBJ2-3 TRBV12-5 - TGTGCTAGTGGTCCTCGGGGAGATACGCAGTATTTT CASGPRGDTQYF
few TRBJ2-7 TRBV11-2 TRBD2 TGTGCCAGCAGCTTAGATTCAAGCGGGGGCCACGAGCAGTACTTC CASSLDSSGGHEQYF
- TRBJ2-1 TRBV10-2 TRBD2 TGCGCCAGCAGTGGAGGGACTAGCGGGCGGGCCTACAATGAGCAGTTCTTC CASSGGTSGRAYNEQFF
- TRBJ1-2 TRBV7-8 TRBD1 TGTGCCAGCAGCCGAGGACAGGGGGGAAACTATGGCTACACCTTC CASSRGQGGNYGYTF
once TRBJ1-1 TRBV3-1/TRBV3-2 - TGTGCCAGCAGCCAGACAGAGTTAGAAACTGAAGCTTTCTTT CASSQTELETEAFF
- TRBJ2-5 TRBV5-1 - TGCGCCAGCACTCAGGCCCAAGAGACCCAGTACTTC CASTQAQETQYF
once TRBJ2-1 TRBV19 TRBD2 TGTGCCACGGGACTAGCGGGTAGCTCCTACAATGAGCAGTTCTTC CATGLAGSSYNEQFF
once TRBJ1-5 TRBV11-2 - TGTGCCAGCAGCGCGGGCTACAATCAGCCCCAGCATTTT CASSAGYNQPQHF
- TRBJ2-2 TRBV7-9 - TGTGCCAGCACGGCGGGCCCGACGAACACCGGGGAGCTGTTTTTT CASTAGPTNTGELFF
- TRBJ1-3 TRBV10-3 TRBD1 TGTGCCATCAGTGCTCACAGGGGGAGCTCTGGAAACACCATATATTTT CAISAHRGSSGNTIYF
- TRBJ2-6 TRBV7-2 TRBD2 TGTGCCAGCAGCTTAACGGGGAGGGTAGGCTCTGGGGCCAACGTCCTGACTTTC CASSLTGRVGSGANVLTF
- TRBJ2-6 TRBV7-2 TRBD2 TGTGCCAGCAGCTTAGCGCTCGGGACTACCTTCTCTGGGGCCAACGTCCTGACTTTC CASSLALGTTFSGANVLTF